The 27 T cell receptor beta chains below come from one sample, sequenced in a study of human T cells and chemical hapten exposure. TCRdb reanalysed the RACE reads using MiXCR and keeps one entry per CDR3 protein. The sample lists 150,000 to 200,000 distinct CDR3 sequences, around a quarter occurring once. Sample time point: patch test 3, about 24 weeks after DPC sensitization. Treatment meaning: therapeutic diphenylcyclopropenone sensitization with weekly scalp DPC. Material: whole blood, obtained in connection with sensitization to the hapten diphenylcyclopropenone (DPC). Source of these receptors: a woman under 30 with alopecia areata. Some clones in this sample may be carry-over from other donors' samples.

The chain couples TRBV29-1 to TRBJ1-6; no clear D gene. Trimming took off 3 bases at V and 7 bases at J, with 10 bases between the two ends. The germline V gene encodes CDR1 SQVTM and CDR2 ANQGSEA. This CDR3 has 13 amino acids. The CDR3 is CSVELSANSPLHF. CDR3 in DNA: TGCAGCGTTGAGTTGTCAGCAAATTCACCCCTCCACTTT.

V is TRBV4-1 and J is TRBJ2-1; D gene ambiguous. Germline CDR1 MGHRA, CDR2 YSYEKL. This CDR3 has 12 amino acids. Trimming removed 4 bases from V and 9 bases from J, with 10 bases in between. The chain's CDR3 is CASSPKPGEQFF. The CDR3 nucleotides read TGCGCCAGCAGCCCCAAGCCAGGTGAGCAGTTCTTC.

This clonotype has a count of ten or more. The chain couples TRBV15 to TRBJ2-3; D is undetermined. CDR1 is LNHNV and CDR2 is YYDKDF in the germline V gene (reference sequence). V lost 5 bases and J lost 6, with 12 bases in between. The CDR3 sequence is 13 residues long. The CDR3 region is CATSPGPRDTQYF. The CDR3 region has the DNA TGTGCCACCAGCCCCGGGCCCAGGGATACGCAGTATTTT.

This clonotype has a single count. CDR3 sequence (DNA): TGTGCCAGCAGTGAGGAGACAGGTTTAAATTCACCCCTCCACTTT. Translation gives CASSEETGLNSPLHF. J is TRBJ1-6 and V is TRBV25-1, with D possibly matching TRBD1 (6 bases). Germline V gives CDR1 MGHDK, CDR2 SYGVNS. Trimming removed 3 bases from V and 7 bases from J, with 13 bases in between. The CDR3 is made up of 15 amino acids. The complete variable domain, with remaining parts taken from reference TRBV25-1 and TRBJ1-6, reads EADIYQTPRYLVIGTGKKITLECSQTMGHDKMYWYQQDPGMELHLIHYSYGVNSTEKGDLSSESTVSRIRTEHFPLTLESARPSHTSQYLCASSEETGLNSPLHFGNGTRLTVT.

This clonotype was picked up a small number of times. The genes are TRBV20-1 and TRBJ1-5, with D possibly being TRBD1 (5 bases). The germline V and J ends were trimmed by 5 bases and 3 bases, with 11 bases remaining between them. CDR3 length equals 13 residues. Germline V gene lookup returns CDR1 DFQATT and CDR2 SNEGSKA (reference sequence). CDR3 protein: CSASRGDNQPQHF. CDR3 in DNA: TGCAGTGCTTCCCGGGGGGACAATCAGCCCCAGCATTTT.

The rearrangement uses TRBV6-2 or TRBV6-3 and TRBJ2-1; 10 positions agree with TRBD2. The CDR3 consists of 12 residues. The germline V gene has CDR1 MNHEY and CDR2 SVGEGT. V dropped 8 bases and J dropped 15; count of bases not matched to a gene: 10. CDR3 in DNA: TGTGCCAGCCGGAGTAGCGGGAGGTTTCTGTTCTTC. Its protein product is CASRSSGRFLFF.

This clonotype was seen ten or more times. The rearrangement joins TRBV28 to TRBJ2-5, with 10 bases lining up with TRBD2. The CDR3 covers 15 residues. Trimming took 1 base from V and 6 from J; bases not matched to a gene: 5. CDR1 and CDR2 (germline): MDHEN, SYDVKM. The CDR3 is CASSLSLAGVKTQYF. Written as DNA, the CDR3 is TGTGCCAGCAGTTTATCGCTAGCGGGAGTGAAGACCCAGTACTTC.

This clonotype was picked up a small number of times. The CDR3 bases are TGCGCCAGCAGCCATTCCAGCGGGAGGGCCAATGAGCAGTTCTTC. Translated, it gives CASSHSSGRANEQFF. This rearrangement joins TRBV4-1 to TRBJ2-1; 10 bases are shared with TRBD2. CDR1 MGHRA and CDR2 YSYEKL come from the germline V gene. This CDR3 has 15 amino acids. Germline trimming cut 3 bases from V and 6 bases from J; bases unmatched to any gene: 5.

This clonotype was recorded once. This chain links TRBV6-2 or TRBV6-3 with TRBJ2-6, with 8 bases fitting TRBD2. J lost 9 bases, V lost 2 bases, and 15 bases had no gene match. Germline CDR1 reads MNHEY; CDR2 reads SVGEGT. The CDR3 consists of 18 residues. CDR3 sequence (DNA): TGTGCCAGCAGTTACGGCGGGGGGCCTTTAATTACCTACAACGTCCTGACTTTC. It is translated as CASSYGGGPLITYNVLTF.

This clonotype came up a few times. This rearrangement joins TRBV7-9 to TRBJ1-1, with TRBD1 matching over 8 bases. V gave up 3 bases and J gave up 2 bases; unmatched junction bases: 8. This CDR3 is built from 16 residues. The germline V gene has CDR1 SEHNR and CDR2 FQNEAQ (reference sequence). CDR3 in DNA: TGTGCCAGCAGCTTTTGGCAGGGGGCAGGCAACACTGAAGCTTTCTTT. It yields the protein CASSFWQGAGNTEAFF.

The chain carries TRBV29-1 and TRBJ2-2, with 11 nucleotides matching TRBD1. Germline V lookup: CDR1 SQVTM, CDR2 ANQGSEA. The junction had 3 bases not matched to a gene; V was cut back by 6 bases and J by 3 bases. This CDR3 region has 14 residues. CDR3 loop: CSVAGQGDTGELFF. CDR3 DNA sequence: TGCAGCGTGGCGGGACAGGGGGACACCGGGGAGCTGTTTTTT.

This clonotype was counted only a few times. The chain links TRBV29-1 to TRBJ2-2; the match to TRBD1 covers 9 bases. The V segment lost 5 bases and the J segment 0 bases; nucleotides outside the gene matches: 13. The CDR3 contains 18 residues. Germline V gives CDR1 SQVTM, CDR2 ANQGSEA. CDR3: CSVLDRDRAYPNTGELFF. CDR3 nucleotides: TGCAGCGTTTTGGACCGGGACAGGGCGTATCCGAACACCGGGGAGCTGTTTTTT.

This chain uses TRBV3-1 with TRBJ1-4; 7 bases line up with TRBD1. The V gene's germline CDR1 is LGHDT and CDR2 YNNKEL (reference sequence). J lost 7 bases, V lost 5 bases, and 7 bases had no gene match. The CDR3 sequence is 14 residues long. CDR3 in amino acids: CASSSGGMSEKLFF. The DNA for the CDR3 is TGTGCCAGCAGCTCAGGGGGTATGAGTGAAAAACTGTTTTTT.

The V and J genes are TRBV5-1 and TRBJ1-2; a weak D match, TRBD1 (5 bases). V lost 3 bases, J lost 4 bases, and 19 bases lay in between. Per germline, CDR1 SGHRS and CDR2 YFSETQ. The CDR3 sequence is 16 residues long. CDR3 region: CASSYLEGPGGYGYTF. CDR3 in DNA: TGCGCCAGCAGCTATCTAGAGGGTCCCGGGGGCTATGGCTACACCTTC.

The gene calls are TRBV9 and TRBJ2-2; 10 bases fit TRBD1. CDR1 and CDR2 from the germline V gene are SGDLS and YYNGEE. V dropped 4 bases and J dropped 0; count of bases not matched to a gene: 3. There are 16 residues in the CDR3. CDR3 amino acids: CASSHDRGPNTGELFF. In DNA, the CDR3 is TGTGCCAGCAGCCACGACAGGGGGCCGAACACCGGGGAGCTGTTTTTT.

In its sample, this clonotype was seen a few times. The gene calls are TRBV11-2 and TRBJ2-5; possibly TRBD1 or TRBD2 for D (5 bases each). V was clipped by 3 bases and J by 6 bases, with 8 bases between them. CDR1 is SGHAT and CDR2 is FQNNGV in the germline V gene. CDR3 length: 12 amino acids. The CDR3 protein is CASSFGAQTQYF. CDR3 DNA: TGTGCCAGCAGCTTCGGGGCTCAGACCCAGTACTTC.

This clonotype has only a few counts. The rearrangement joins TRBV5-5 to TRBJ1-1; no clear D gene. CDR1 and CDR2 from the germline V gene are SGHKS and YYEKEE (reference sequence). CDR3 length: 14 residues. The germline V and J ends were trimmed by 6 bases and 3 bases, with 15 bases remaining between them. The chain's CDR3 is CASTLTLRDTEAFF. As DNA, the CDR3 is TGTGCCAGCACCCTAACCTTAAGGGACACTGAAGCTTTCTTT.

The rearrangement joins TRBV29-1 to TRBJ1-2; 9 positions agree with TRBD1. The CDR3 has 12 residues. Losses at the gene ends were 4 bases for V and 6 bases for J; bases not matched to a gene: 3. Germline loops: CDR1 SQVTM, CDR2 ANQGSEA. CDR3: CSVVWTGDGYTF. In DNA form, the CDR3 reads TGCAGCGTTGTATGGACAGGGGATGGCTACACCTTC.

This clonotype occurred a few times. J is TRBJ1-5 and V is TRBV4-1; D is unresolved. Trimming shortened V by 0 bases and J by 7 bases, and 16 bases separated the two germline ends. Germline CDR1 and CDR2: MGHRA and YSYEKL. The CDR3 runs to 16 residues. The CDR3 coding sequence is TGCGCCAGCAGCCAAGAGCCCGGCGGATCACTGCAGCCCCAGCATTTT. As protein: CASSQEPGGSLQPQHF.

This clonotype was counted between two and nine times. The rearrangement joins TRBV5-6 to TRBJ2-5; 8 nucleotides match TRBD1. CDR1 is SGHDT, CDR2 YYEEEE, per germline. J lost 3 bases, V lost 0 bases, and 7 bases had no gene match. The CDR3 sequence is 16 residues long. CDR3 loop: CASSLGTGSSEETQYF. The CDR3, as DNA: TGTGCCAGCAGCTTGGGGACAGGGTCTTCCGAAGAGACCCAGTACTTC.

The CDR3: CASGLAPNNEQFF. The DNA of the CDR3 is TGTGCCAGCGGACTAGCACCTAACAATGAGCAGTTCTTC. The V and J genes are TRBV12-3 or TRBV12-4 and TRBJ2-1, with TRBD2 matching 8 bases. The CDR3 loop spans 13 amino acids. The V gene end was trimmed by 8 bases and the J gene end by 5 bases; junction bases not matched to a gene: 5.

The rearrangement links TRBV7-9 to TRBJ2-1, with 11 nucleotides matching TRBD2. Germline CDR1 is SEHNR and CDR2 is FQNEAQ (reference sequence). V was clipped by 5 bases and J by 5 bases; unmatched bases: 8. The CDR3 covers 16 residues. CDR3 residues: CASSKRGLAEDNEQFF. The CDR3 DNA reads as TGTGCCAGCAGCAAAAGGGGACTAGCGGAGGACAATGAGCAGTTCTTC.

This clonotype appeared a few times. The chain links TRBV7-7 to TRBJ2-2; D not resolved. Germline CDR1 SSHAT, CDR2 FNYEAQ (reference sequence). Trimming removed 3 bases from V and 7 bases from J, with 9 bases in between. CDR3 length: 13 residues. The chain's CDR3 is CASSFSANGELFF. The CDR3 region has the DNA TGTGCCAGCAGCTTCTCGGCGAACGGGGAGCTGTTTTTT. Supplemented by reference TRBV7-7 and TRBJ2-2, the full variable domain reads GAGVSQSPRYKVTKRGQDVTLRCDPISSHATLYWYQQALGQGPEFLTYFNYEAQPDKSGLPSDRFSAERPEGSISTLTIQRTEQRDSAMYRCASSFSANGELFFGEGSRLTVL.

The V gene is TRBV24-1, the J gene TRBJ2-1, with D possibly being TRBD1 or TRBD2 (5 bases each). Trimming removed 0 bases at V and 5 bases at J, with 7 bases between. The germline gives CDR1 KGHDR, CDR2 SFDVKD. The CDR3 is 14 amino acids. This CDR3 reads CATSDLLGDNEQFF. CDR3 in DNA: TGTGCCACCAGTGATTTGCTGGGGGACAATGAGCAGTTCTTC.

This clonotype was seen more than once but under ten times. This rearrangement joins TRBV28 to TRBJ2-1; perhaps TRBD2 as D (5 bases). The CDR3 extends over 12 amino acids. Trimming stripped 6 bases from V and 9 bases from J, with 12 bases between. Germline V gene sequence: CDR1 MDHEN, CDR2 SYDVKM. In nucleotides, the CDR3 is TGTGCCAGCAGCCGAGACGGAGGTGAGCAGTTCTTC. This sequence encodes CASSRDGGEQFF. Variable domain in full (rest from reference TRBV28 and TRBJ2-1): DVKVTQSSRYLVKRTGEKVFLECVQDMDHENMFWYRQDPGLGLRLIYFSYDVKMKEKGDIPEGYSVSREKKERFSLILESASTNQTSMYLCASSRDGGEQFFGPGTRLTVL.

This clonotype was found a few times. The V gene is TRBV20-1, the J gene TRBJ2-1; D perhaps matches TRBD1 (5 bases). The CDR3 sequence is 14 residues long. CDR1 is DFQATT and CDR2 is SNEGSKA in the germline V gene (reference sequence). The germline V and J ends were trimmed by 0 bases and 7 bases, with 13 bases remaining between them. The chain's CDR3 is CSARDPGRANEQFF. CDR3 DNA: TGCAGTGCTAGAGATCCGGGCAGGGCGAATGAGCAGTTCTTC.

The genes are TRBV7-2 and TRBJ2-3; D not resolved. This CDR3 region has 13 residues. Germline CDR1 and CDR2: SGHTA and FQGNSA. V was pared by 1 base and J by 4 bases, with 6 bases between. Written as DNA, the CDR3 is TGTGCCAGCAGCTTAGGACTTGCAGATACGCAGTATTTT. It codes for CASSLGLADTQYF.